This is a list of T cell receptor beta chains from one sample in a study of Graves' ophthalmopathy and Graves' hyperthyroidism. Each CDR3 protein gets one entry after TCRdb re-called the multiplex PCR reads with MiXCR. The top ten clones hold 9.5% to 10% of a sample with over 450,000 distinct CDR3 sequences, approximately 15% of them seen once. Source material: blood. The receptor source for this set is a woman between 25 and 40 years old with Graves' ophthalmopathy. The CDR3 runs from the conserved cysteine through the conserved F or W. Fields, in order: clone size, D gene, J gene, V gene, CDR3 DNA, CDR3 protein. The D gene is left open where the match is weak. Size tells how often a clone was seen (once, few, many) or the class of an expanded clone, and some rows leave it out.

>many|.|TRBJ2-7|TRBV10-1
TGCGCCAGCAGTGAGTCAACGCGGCGGGAGCAGTACTTC
CASSESTRREQYF
>many|.|TRBJ2-4|TRBV11-2
TGTGCCAGCAGCATGGACGGGAAAAACATTCAGTACTTC
CASSMDGKNIQYF
>few|.|TRBJ2-5|TRBV20-1
TGCAGTGCTTCACCTTTAATGACAGGAAACCAAGAGACCCAGTACTTC
CSASPLMTGNQETQYF
>many|TRBD1|TRBJ2-7|TRBV12-3/TRBV12-4
TGTGCCAGCAGTTTAGACTGGGCAGGGGGCCGGTACGAGCAGTACTTC
CASSLDWAGGRYEQYF
>many|.|TRBJ2-2|TRBV12-3/TRBV12-4
TGTGCCAGCAGTTTTTGGGGGGTCACCGGGGAGCTGTTTTTT
CASSFWGVTGELFF
>many|TRBD1|TRBJ2-2|TRBV6-5
TGTGCCAGCAGTCCCCGGACAGGGGAGACCCCCGGGGAGCTGTTTTTT
CASSPRTGETPGELFF
>.|TRBD1|TRBJ1-1|TRBV27
TGTGCCAGCAGTCCACAGGGGGTCAACACTGAAGCTCTCTTT
CASSPQGVNTEALF
>.|.|TRBJ2-2|TRBV10-1
TGCGCCAGCCATAGACAGCCCGCTACCGACACCGGGGAGCTGTTTTTT
CASHRQPATDTGELFF
>many|TRBD2|TRBJ2-7|TRBV20-1
TGCAGTGCTAGAGATGGGGAGGGACCGATCTACGAGCAGTACTTC
CSARDGEGPIYEQYF
>.|TRBD2|TRBJ2-1|TRBV4-1
TGCGCCAGCAGCCCAACTAGCGGGTTCAACAATGAGCAGTTCTTC
CASSPTSGFNNEQFF
>many|TRBD1|TRBJ1-1|TRBV28
TGTGCCAGCAGCTACCAGGACAGGACTGAAGCTTTCTTT
CASSYQDRTEAFF
>many|TRBD1|TRBJ2-6|TRBV12-3/TRBV12-4
TGTGCCAGCAGTACCGGGACAGACGCCAACGTCCTGACTTTC
CASSTGTDANVLTF
>many|TRBD1|TRBJ2-7|TRBV28
TGTGCCAGCAACCCTCCGGGACAGGGGGTGTACGAGCAGTACTTC
CASNPPGQGVYEQYF
>many|.|TRBJ2-2|TRBV28
TGTGCCAGCAGTTCAAATGCGGTGGAAGGGGCGGTCACCGGGGAGCTGTTTTTT
CASSSNAVEGAVTGELFF
>many|.|TRBJ1-1|TRBV7-2
TGTGCCAGCAGCCCGGGGTGGAGCTATAACACTGAAGCTTTCTTT
CASSPGWSYNTEAFF
>many|.|TRBJ2-7|TRBV10-3
TGTGCCATCAGTGAGTCACAGGGCCACGAGCAGTACTTC
CAISESQGHEQYF
>many|.|TRBJ1-1|TRBV28
TGTGCCAGCAGTTTAGGGCAAAGGGTTGAAGCTTTCTTT
CASSLGQRVEAFF
>.|TRBD2|TRBJ2-2|TRBV20-1
TGCAGTGCTAAAGGCGGGAGCGGCGGCACCGGGGAGCTGTTTTTT
CSAKGGSGGTGELFF
>.|TRBD1|TRBJ2-7|TRBV4-1
TGCGCCAGCGGCCAAGTTAGAAGGGACAGGGGTGGCGAGCAGTACTTC
CASGQVRRDRGGEQYF
>many|TRBD1|TRBJ1-6|TRBV12-3/TRBV12-4
TGTGCCAGCACCAAACAGGGGGCAGGTTCACCCCTCCACTTT
CASTKQGAGSPLHF
>many|.|TRBJ1-1|TRBV2
TGTGCCAGCTCGGCCAGTCCGACGGGGCAAGCTTTCTTT
CASSASPTGQAFF
>many|TRBD1|TRBJ1-5|TRBV28
TGTGCCAGCAGTTGGACAGGTTCTCGGGGTCAGCCCCAGCATTTT
CASSWTGSRGQPQHF